This TCR beta chain was captured in a study of shared clonotypes between healthy human individuals. Profiling relied on immunoSEQ multiplex PCR, and the TCRdb table lists in-frame clones only, not all of them. The table has roughly 2.5 million clones, 85% to 95% seen once; the top ten hold over 0.12%. Germline CDR1 reads MGHDK; CDR2 reads SYGVNS. V was pared by 6 bases and J by 0 bases, with 8 bases between. This CDR3 is built from 13 residues. The sample consisted of naive CD4+ T cells sorted from blood. Indicated subset: CD45RA+ positively selected. The clonotype was recovered from a man between 18 and 29 years old in good health. V usage is TRBV25-1 and J usage is TRBJ1-2; D is unclear. CDR3 bases: TGTGCCAGCAGAGACGACTCTAACTATGGCTACACCTTC. Its protein product is CASRDDSNYGYTF.